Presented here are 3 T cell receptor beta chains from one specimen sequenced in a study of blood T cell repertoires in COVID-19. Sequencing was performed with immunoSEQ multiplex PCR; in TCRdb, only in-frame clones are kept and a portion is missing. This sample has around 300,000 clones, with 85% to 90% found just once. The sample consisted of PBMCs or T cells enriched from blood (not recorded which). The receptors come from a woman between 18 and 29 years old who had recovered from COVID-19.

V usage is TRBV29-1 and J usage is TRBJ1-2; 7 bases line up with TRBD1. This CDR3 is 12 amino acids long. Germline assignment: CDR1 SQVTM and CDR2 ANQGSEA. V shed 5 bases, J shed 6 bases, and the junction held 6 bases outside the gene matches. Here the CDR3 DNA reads TGCAGCGTTACTGGGACAGCGGATGGCTACACCTTC. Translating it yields CSVTGTADGYTF.

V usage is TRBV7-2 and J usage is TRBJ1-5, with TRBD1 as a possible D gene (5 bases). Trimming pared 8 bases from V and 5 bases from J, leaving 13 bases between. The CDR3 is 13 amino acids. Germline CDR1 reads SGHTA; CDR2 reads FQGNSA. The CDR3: CASSGTGYQPQHF. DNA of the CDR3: TGTGCCAGCTCAGGCACAGGTTATCAGCCCCAGCATTTT.

The CDR3 DNA follows: TGTGCCAGCAGTCGGGGCGGACTAGCGAGCACAGATACGCAGTATTTT. It specifies CASSRGGLASTDTQYF. The genes are TRBV5-4 and TRBJ2-3; 9 bases are a match to TRBD2. CDR1 and CDR2 (germline): SGHNT, YYREEE (reference sequence). With V trimmed by 5 bases and J by 0 bases, 7 bases remained unmatched. This CDR3 has 16 residues.